The T cell receptor (beta chain) described here comes from a study of T cells in tumors and immune-related adverse events. Trimming took 4 bases from V and 5 from J, leaving 15 bases between them. The CDR3 is 15 amino acids. The germline CDR1 and CDR2 sequences are ENHRY and SYGVKD. Using immunoSEQ multiplex PCR, the repertoire was profiled, and TCRdb retains in-frame clones only, with some absent. The sample carries about 8,600 clones, 94% recorded once. This clonotype originated in a female donor with metastatic renal cell carcinoma. The chain uses TRBV10-3 and TRBJ1-3; D is perhaps TRBD1 (5 bases). The material was lymph node tissue, obtained from a patient treated with anti-PD-1 therapy. The CDR3 protein is CAISARGIIRNTIYF. In DNA, the CDR3 is TGTGCCATCAGTGCGCGGGGGATAATTAGAAACACCATATATTTT.